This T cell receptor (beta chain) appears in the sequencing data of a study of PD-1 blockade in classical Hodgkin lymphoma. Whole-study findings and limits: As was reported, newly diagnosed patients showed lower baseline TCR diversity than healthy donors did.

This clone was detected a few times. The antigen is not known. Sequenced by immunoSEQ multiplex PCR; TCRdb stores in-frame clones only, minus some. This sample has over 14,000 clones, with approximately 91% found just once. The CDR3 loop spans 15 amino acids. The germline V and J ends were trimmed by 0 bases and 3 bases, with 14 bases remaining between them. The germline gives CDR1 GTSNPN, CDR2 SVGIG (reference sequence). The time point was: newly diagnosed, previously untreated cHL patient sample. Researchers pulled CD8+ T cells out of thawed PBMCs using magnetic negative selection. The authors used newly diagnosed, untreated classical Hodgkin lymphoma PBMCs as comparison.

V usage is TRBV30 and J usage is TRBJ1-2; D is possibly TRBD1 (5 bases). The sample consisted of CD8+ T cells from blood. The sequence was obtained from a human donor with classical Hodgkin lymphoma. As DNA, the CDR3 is TGTGCCTGGAGTGTCTTCGCAGGGCAGGACTATGGCTACACCTTC. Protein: CAWSVFAGQDYGYTF.